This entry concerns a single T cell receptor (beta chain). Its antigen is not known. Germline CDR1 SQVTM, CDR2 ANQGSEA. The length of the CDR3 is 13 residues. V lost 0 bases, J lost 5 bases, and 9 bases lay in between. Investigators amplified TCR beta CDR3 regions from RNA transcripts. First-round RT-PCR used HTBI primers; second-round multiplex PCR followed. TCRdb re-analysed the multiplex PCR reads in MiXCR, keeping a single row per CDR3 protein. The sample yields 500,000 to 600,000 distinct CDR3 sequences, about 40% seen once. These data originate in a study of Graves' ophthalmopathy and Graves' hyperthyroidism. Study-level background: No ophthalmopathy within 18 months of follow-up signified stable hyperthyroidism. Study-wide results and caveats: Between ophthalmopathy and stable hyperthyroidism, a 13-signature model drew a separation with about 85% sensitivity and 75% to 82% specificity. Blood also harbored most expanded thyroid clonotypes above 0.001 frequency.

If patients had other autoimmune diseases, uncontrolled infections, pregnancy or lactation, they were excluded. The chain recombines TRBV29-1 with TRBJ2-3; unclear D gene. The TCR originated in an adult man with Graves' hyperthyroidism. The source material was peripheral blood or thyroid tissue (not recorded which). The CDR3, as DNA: TGCAGCGTTGAAGATCTAGTGGGAGATACGCAGTATTTT. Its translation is CSVEDLVGDTQYF.